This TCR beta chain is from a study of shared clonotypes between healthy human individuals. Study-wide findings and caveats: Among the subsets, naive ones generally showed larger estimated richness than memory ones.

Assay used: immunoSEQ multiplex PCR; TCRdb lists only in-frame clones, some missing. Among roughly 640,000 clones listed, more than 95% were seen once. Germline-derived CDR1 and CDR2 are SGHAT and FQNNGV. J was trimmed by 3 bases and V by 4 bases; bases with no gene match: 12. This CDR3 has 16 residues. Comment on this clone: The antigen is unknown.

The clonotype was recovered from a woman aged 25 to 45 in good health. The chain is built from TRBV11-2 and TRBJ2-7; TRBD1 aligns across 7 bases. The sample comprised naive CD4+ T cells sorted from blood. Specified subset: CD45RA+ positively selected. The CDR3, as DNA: TGTGCCAGCAGCTCAGACAGGGTCAATTCTAACTACGAGCAGTACTTC. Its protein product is CASSSDRVNSNYEQYF.